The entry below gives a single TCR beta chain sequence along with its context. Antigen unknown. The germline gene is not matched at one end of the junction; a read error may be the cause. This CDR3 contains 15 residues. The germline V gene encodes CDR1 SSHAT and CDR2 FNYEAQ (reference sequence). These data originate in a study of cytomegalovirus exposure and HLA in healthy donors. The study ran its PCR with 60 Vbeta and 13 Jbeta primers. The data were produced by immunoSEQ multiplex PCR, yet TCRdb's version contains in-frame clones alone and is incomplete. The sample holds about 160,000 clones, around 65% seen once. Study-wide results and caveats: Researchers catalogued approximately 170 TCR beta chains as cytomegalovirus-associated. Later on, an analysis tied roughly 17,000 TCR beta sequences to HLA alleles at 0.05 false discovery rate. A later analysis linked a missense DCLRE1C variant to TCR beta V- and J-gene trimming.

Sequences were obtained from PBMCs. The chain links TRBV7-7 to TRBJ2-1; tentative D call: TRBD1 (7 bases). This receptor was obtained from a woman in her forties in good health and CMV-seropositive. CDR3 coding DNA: TGTGCTAGCAGTAAGGGGGCCGGGGGTGACAATGAGCAGTTCTTC. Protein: CASSKGAGGDNEQFF.